These 11 T cell receptor beta chains were all obtained from the same sample, sequenced in a study of T cells in women clearing cervical HPV infection. Generated by immunoSEQ multiplex PCR, the TCRdb table keeps only in-frame clones and is missing some. The listing records 25,000 or so clones. Sequenced sample: blood buffy coat. The receptors shown here come from a woman aged 18-70 years with a cervical HPV16 infection that either progressed to CIN3+ or cleared (not recorded which).

CDR3 residues: CSVHYFSETQYF. CDR3 DNA (partial): TGCAGCGTTCACTATTTCTCGGAGACC. The V call is TRBV29-1, the J call TRBJ2-5; D is ambiguous. Read data end 3 residues before the CDR3 end; the end is taken from the germline J gene. The germline gives CDR1 SQVTM, CDR2 ANQGSEA. This CDR3 comprises 12 residues. The germline V and J ends were trimmed by 5 bases and 5 bases, with 12 bases remaining between them.

In the case of this clone: The CDR3 goes on 3 residues after the read ends, and that part is filled in from the germline J gene. V is TRBV7-2 and J is TRBJ2-4, with a possible D match to TRBD1 (6 bases). Germline assignment: CDR1 SGHTA and CDR2 FQGNSA. CDR3 length: 14 residues. Trimming removed 6 bases at V and 3 bases at J, with 12 bases between. CDR3 loop: CASSYQGFKNIQYF. CDR3 DNA (partial): TGTGCCAGCAGTTACCAGGGGTTCAAAAACATT. Full variable domain (missing parts from reference TRBV7-2 and TRBJ2-4): GAGVSQSPSNKVTEKGKDVELRCDPISGHTALYWYRQSLGQGLEFLIYFQGNSAPDKSGLPSDRFSAERTGGSVSTLTIQRTQQEDSAVYLCASSYQGFKNIQYFGAGTRLSVL.

Regarding this clone: Read sequence stops 3 residues before the CDR3 end, and the germline J gene provides the missing end. The rearrangement uses TRBV5-1 and TRBJ1-4; D unresolved. Per the germline V gene, CDR1 is SGHRS and CDR2 is YFSETQ. Trimming shortened V by 3 bases and J by 4 bases, and 13 bases separated the two germline ends. The CDR3 runs to 15 residues. CDR3 sequence reads: CASSSDRRFNEKLFF. CDR3 DNA (partial): TGCGCCAGCAGCTCGGATCGGCGGTTTAATGAAAAA.

As for this clone: The read ends 3 residues shy of where the CDR3 ends; the end is completed using the germline J gene. V and J are TRBV20-1 and TRBJ2-3; D may correspond to TRBD1 or TRBD2 (6 bases each). This CDR3 has 15 residues. The V and J ends lost 0 bases and 0 bases respectively, with 10 bases between them. Germline V gene sequence: CDR1 DFQATT, CDR2 SNEGSKA (reference sequence). The covered CDR3 bases are TGCAGTGCTAGAGATCGCGGGACAAGCACAGATACG. This codes for CSARDRGTSTDT. In full, the CDR3 reads CSARDRGTSTDTQYF.

A note on this clone: The read ends 3 residues before the CDR3 terminus; that terminus is restored from the germline J gene. The chain combines TRBV6-4 with TRBJ2-3, with D tentatively TRBD2 (6 bases). The CDR3 totals 15 residues. Germline V gene data show CDR1 as MRHNA and CDR2 as SNTAGT. V was cut by 3 bases and J by 2 bases, with 12 bases left in between. CDR3 amino acids: CASSERDLPTDTQYF. The sequenced part of the CDR3 DNA is TGTGCCAGCAGTGAGAGGGACTTACCCACAGATACG.

The sequenced CDR3 bases are TGCGCCAGCAGCCCTGGACAGGGGGACTCACCC. Protein: CASSPGQGDSP. From start to end, the CDR3 is CASSPGQGDSPLHF. The chain joins TRBV5-1 to TRBJ1-6, with 10 bases aligning to TRBD1. Read data end 3 residues before the CDR3 end; the end is taken from the germline J gene. This CDR3 region has 14 residues. Germline CDR1 SGHRS, CDR2 YFSETQ. V shed 4 bases and J 10 bases; nucleotides not matched to a gene: 5.

About this clone itself: The read is 3 residues too short to cover the CDR3 end, so that end is filled in from the germline J gene. V gene TRBV7-2 combines with J gene TRBJ1-2, with unresolved D. In germline, CDR1 is SGHTA, CDR2 FQGNSA. The CDR3 contains 11 residues. The sequenced CDR3 bases are TGTGCCAGCAAAGCGGACTACGAC. This codes for CASKADYD. The CDR3 reads in full as CASKADYDYTF.

For this clone: At one boundary the junction diverges from the germline segment, which might be a read error. The observed sequence ends 3 residues before the CDR3 terminus, with the missing tail filled in from the germline J gene. V is TRBV4-2 and J is TRBJ1-1; TRBD1 might be the D (5 bases). Germline V CDR1 and CDR2: LGHNA, YNFKEQ. The CDR3 is 14 amino acids. The CDR3 region is CASSQDSVNTEAFF. CDR3 DNA, as far as it was read: TGCGCCAGCAGCCAAGACAGTGTGAACACTGAA.

Notes on this clone: The read ends 3 residues early relative to the CDR3; the germline J gene fills the gap. The genes are TRBV29-1 and TRBJ2-5, with D tentatively TRBD2 (5 bases). The V gene lost 4 bases and the J gene lost 7 bases, with 13 bases spanning the gap. Germline loops: CDR1 SQVTM, CDR2 ANQGSEA. The CDR3 runs 12 residues. The sequenced CDR3 bases are TGCAGCGTTGCCGACTTACGGGGGACC. This sequence encodes CSVADLRGT. The complete CDR3 reads CSVADLRGTQYF. Looking up the rest from reference TRBV29-1 and TRBJ2-5 gives the full variable domain: SAVISQKPSRDICQRGTSLTIQCQVDSQVTMMFWYRQQPGQSLTLIATANQGSEATYESGFVIDKFPISRPNLTFSTLTVSNMSPEDSSIYLCSVADLRGTQYFGPGTRLLVL.

This CDR3 is CASSPRGTEVETEAFF. The sequenced part of the CDR3 DNA is TGTGCCAGCAGCCCCCGAGGCACAGAGGTCGAGACTGAA. J is TRBJ1-1 and V is TRBV13; D unresolved. The DNA ends 3 residues before the CDR3 does, and the rest of the CDR3 is filled in from the germline J gene. The CDR3 has 16 amino acids. Germline V lookup: CDR1 PRHDT, CDR2 FYEKMQ (reference sequence). V lost 5 bases and J 5 bases, leaving 21 bases between the germline ends.

Note on this clone: The read gets to within 3 residues of the CDR3 end, and the germline J gene fills in the rest. The gene calls are TRBV19 and TRBJ2-7; 12 bases fit TRBD2. The germline V gene encodes CDR1 LNHDA and CDR2 SQIVND (reference sequence). The CDR3 runs 15 residues. V dropped 3 bases and J dropped 5; count of bases not matched to a gene: 5. The CDR3 loop reads CASSMGLAGFNEQYF. CDR3 bases read: TGTGCCAGTAGTATGGGACTAGCGGGCTTCAACGAG.